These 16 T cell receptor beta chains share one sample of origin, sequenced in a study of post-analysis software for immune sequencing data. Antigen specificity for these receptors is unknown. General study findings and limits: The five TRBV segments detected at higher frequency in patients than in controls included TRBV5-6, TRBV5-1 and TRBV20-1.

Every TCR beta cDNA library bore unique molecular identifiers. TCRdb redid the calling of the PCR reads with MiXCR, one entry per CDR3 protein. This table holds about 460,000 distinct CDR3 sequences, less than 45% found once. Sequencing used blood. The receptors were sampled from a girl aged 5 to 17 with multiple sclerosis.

CDR3 coding DNA: TGTGCCAGCAGCCCAGGGGGTCCGGGAGAGACCCAGTACTTC. This encodes CASSPGGPGETQYF. The chain joins TRBV7-3 to TRBJ2-5, with TRBD1 matching over 7 bases. V lost 5 bases, J lost 4 bases, and 7 bases stayed unmatched. Germline CDR1 and CDR2: SGHTA and FQGTGA. The CDR3 length is 14 residues.

The CDR3 region has the DNA TGTGCCAGCAGTCCGTTGGGCGGATTAACCCACACAGATACGCAGTATTTT. Its protein product is CASSPLGGLTHTDTQYF. The chain recombines TRBV28 with TRBJ2-3; D gene ambiguous. There are 17 residues in the CDR3. Germline CDR1 is MDHEN and CDR2 is SYDVKM. V was trimmed by 5 bases and J by 2 bases, leaving 20 bases between them.

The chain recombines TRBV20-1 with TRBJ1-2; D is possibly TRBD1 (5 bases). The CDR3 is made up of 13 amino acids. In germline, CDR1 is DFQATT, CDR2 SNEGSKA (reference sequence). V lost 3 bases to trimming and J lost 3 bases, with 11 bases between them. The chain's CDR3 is CSASGDAYYGYTF. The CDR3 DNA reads TGCAGTGCTAGCGGGGACGCCTACTATGGCTACACCTTC.

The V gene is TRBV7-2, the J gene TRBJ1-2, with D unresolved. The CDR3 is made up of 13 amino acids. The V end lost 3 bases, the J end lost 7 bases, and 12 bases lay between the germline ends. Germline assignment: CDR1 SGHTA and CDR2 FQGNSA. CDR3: CASSFDGFFGYTF. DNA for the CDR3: TGTGCCAGCAGCTTCGACGGATTTTTTGGCTACACCTTC. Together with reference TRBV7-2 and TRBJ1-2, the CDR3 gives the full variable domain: GAGVSQSPSNKVTEKGKDVELRCDPISGHTALYWYRQSLGQGLEFLIYFQGNSAPDKSGLPSDRFSAERTGGSVSTLTIQRTQQEDSAVYLCASSFDGFFGYTFGSGTRLTVV.

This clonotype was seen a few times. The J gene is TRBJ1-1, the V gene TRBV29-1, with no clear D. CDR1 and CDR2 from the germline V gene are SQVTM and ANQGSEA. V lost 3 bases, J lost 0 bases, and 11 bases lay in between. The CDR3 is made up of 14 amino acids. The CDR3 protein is CSVDKGGLNTEAFF. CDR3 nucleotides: TGCAGCGTTGATAAGGGCGGATTGAACACTGAAGCTTTCTTT.

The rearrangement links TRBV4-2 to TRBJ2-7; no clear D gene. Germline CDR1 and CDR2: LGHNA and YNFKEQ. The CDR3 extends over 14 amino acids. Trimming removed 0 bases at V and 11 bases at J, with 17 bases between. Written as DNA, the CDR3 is TGTGCCAGCAGCCAAGAAGAGAAGGGAACGATGGAGTACTTC. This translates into CASSQEEKGTMEYF.

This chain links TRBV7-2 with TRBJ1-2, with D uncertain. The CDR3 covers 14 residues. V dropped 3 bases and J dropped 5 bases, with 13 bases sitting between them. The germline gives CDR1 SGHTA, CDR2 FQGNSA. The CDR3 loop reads CASSFPVDGYGYTF. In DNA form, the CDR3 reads TGTGCCAGCAGCTTCCCCGTGGACGGGTATGGCTACACCTTC.

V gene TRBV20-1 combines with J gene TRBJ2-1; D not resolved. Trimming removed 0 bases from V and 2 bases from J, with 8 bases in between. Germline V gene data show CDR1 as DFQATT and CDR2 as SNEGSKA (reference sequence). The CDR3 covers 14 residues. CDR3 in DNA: TGCAGTGCTAGAGACGACTCGACCTACAATGAGCAGTTCTTC. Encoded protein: CSARDDSTYNEQFF.

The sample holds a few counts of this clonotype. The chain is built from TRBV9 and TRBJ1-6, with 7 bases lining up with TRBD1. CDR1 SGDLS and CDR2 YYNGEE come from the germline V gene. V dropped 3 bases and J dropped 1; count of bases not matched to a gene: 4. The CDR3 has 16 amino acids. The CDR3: CASSGTGDSYNSPLHF. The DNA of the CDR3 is TGTGCCAGCAGCGGAACAGGGGATTCCTATAATTCACCCCTCCACTTT.

CDR3 DNA sequence: TGCGCCAGCAGCTTGATCTCCAGGGGGCTAGTAGATACGCAGTATTTT. It translates to CASSLISRGLVDTQYF. The J gene is TRBJ2-3, the V gene TRBV5-1; 8 bases fit TRBD1. There are 16 residues in the CDR3. The germline V gene encodes CDR1 SGHRS and CDR2 YFSETQ. V dropped 1 base and J dropped 5; count of bases not matched to a gene: 9. The full variable domain, with the rest looked up from reference TRBV5-1 and TRBJ2-3, is KAGVTQTPRYLIKTRGQQVTLSCSPISGHRSVSWYQQTPGQGLQFLFEYFSETQRNKGNFPGRFSGRQFSNSRSEMNVSTLELGDSALYLCASSLISRGLVDTQYFGPGTRLTVL.

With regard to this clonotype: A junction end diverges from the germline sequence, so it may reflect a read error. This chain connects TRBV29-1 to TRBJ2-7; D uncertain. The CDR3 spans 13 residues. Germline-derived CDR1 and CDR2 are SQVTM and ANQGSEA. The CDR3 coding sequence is TGCGGCGTTTCACCGACTGCCGCCTACGAGCAGTACTTC. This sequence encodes CGVSPTAAYEQYF.

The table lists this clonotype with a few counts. The CDR3 region is CASSLAASGRGYEQYF. The DNA for the CDR3 is TGTGCCAGCAGCTTAGCCGCTAGCGGGAGGGGTTACGAGCAGTACTTC. The chain has TRBV7-3 and TRBJ2-7; 12 bases align to TRBD2. V lost 2 bases and J lost 4; bases outside the gene matches: 6. The germline gives CDR1 SGHTA, CDR2 FQGTGA. The CDR3 has 16 amino acids.

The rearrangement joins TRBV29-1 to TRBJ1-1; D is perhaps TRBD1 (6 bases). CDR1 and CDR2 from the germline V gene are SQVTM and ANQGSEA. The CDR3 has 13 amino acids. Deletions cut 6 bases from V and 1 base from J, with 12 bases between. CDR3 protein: CSVGGRSNTEAFF. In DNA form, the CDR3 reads TGCAGCGTAGGGGGACGGTCGAACACTGAAGCTTTCTTT.

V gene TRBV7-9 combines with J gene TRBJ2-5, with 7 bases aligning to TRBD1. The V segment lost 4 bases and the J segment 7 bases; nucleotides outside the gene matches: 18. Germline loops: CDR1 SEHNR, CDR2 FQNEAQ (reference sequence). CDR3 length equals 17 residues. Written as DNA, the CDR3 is TGTGCCAGCAGCTCGCGTCCGGGACAGCCAGTCGGAGGGACCCAGTACTTC. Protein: CASSSRPGQPVGGTQYF.

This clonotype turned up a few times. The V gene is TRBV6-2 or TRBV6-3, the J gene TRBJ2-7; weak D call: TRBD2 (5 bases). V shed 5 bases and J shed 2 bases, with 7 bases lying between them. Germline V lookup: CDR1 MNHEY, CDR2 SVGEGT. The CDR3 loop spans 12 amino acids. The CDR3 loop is CASSRGAYEQYF. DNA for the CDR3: TGTGCCAGCAGTCGGGGAGCCTACGAGCAGTACTTC.

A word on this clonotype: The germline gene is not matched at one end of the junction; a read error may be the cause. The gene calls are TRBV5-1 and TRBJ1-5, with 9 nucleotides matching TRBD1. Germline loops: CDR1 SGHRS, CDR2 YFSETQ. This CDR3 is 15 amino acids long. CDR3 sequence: CASSMGQGTNQPQNF. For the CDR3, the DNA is TGCGCCAGCAGCATGGGACAGGGTACCAATCAGCCCCAGAATTTT.